The rows below give T cell receptor beta chains drawn from one sample of a study of blood T cell repertoires in COVID-19. The protocol was immunoSEQ multiplex PCR, while the TCRdb copy is restricted to in-frame clones and leaves out a portion. The sample shows 250,000 to 300,000 clones, about nine tenths of them seen only once. The sequenced sample consisted of peripheral blood. The receptors derive from a young woman with active or convalescent COVID-19. CDR3s include the opening cysteine and the closing phenylalanine or tryptophan. The D gene is left open where the match is weak. Clone size, where shown, is once, few, many, or a class for clones that have expanded.

length: 15
V: TRBV19
J: TRBJ2-3
D: NA
size: NA
DNA: TGTGCCAGTAGTATAGGGCAGGGGTTCGGGGATACGCAGTATTTT
CDR3: CASSIGQGFGDTQYF

length: 15
V: TRBV2
J: TRBJ2-1
D: TRBD1
size: NA
DNA: TGTGCCAGCAGGGCCGGGACAGGGTCCTACAATGAGCAGTTCTTC
CDR3: CASRAGTGSYNEQFF

length: 16
V: TRBV6-5
J: TRBJ2-1
D: NA
size: NA
DNA: TGTGCCAGCAGTTTTTCAGGGTTAGTTCCCTACAATGAGCAGTTCTTC
CDR3: CASSFSGLVPYNEQFF

length: 17
V: TRBV27
J: TRBJ1-1
D: NA
size: NA
DNA: TGTGCCAGCACCGACCCAACAGGATTAGTAATGAACACTGAAGCTTTCTTT
CDR3: CASTDPTGLVMNTEAFF

length: 14
V: TRBV5-6
J: TRBJ1-1
D: TRBD1
size: NA
DNA: TGTGCCAGCAGCCTCTACAGGGGCTCCACTGAAGCTTTCTTT
CDR3: CASSLYRGSTEAFF

length: 12
V: TRBV6-2/TRBV6-3
J: TRBJ1-5
D: NA
size: NA
DNA: TGTGCCAGCAACCCTCGGGGTCAGCCCCAGCATTTT
CDR3: CASNPRGQPQHF

length: 15
V: TRBV5-1
J: TRBJ2-3
D: NA
size: NA
DNA: TGCGCCAGCAGCCTCGAGGCACGGGGTACAGATACGCAGTATTTT
CDR3: CASSLEARGTDTQYF

length: 18
V: TRBV7-6
J: TRBJ1-3
D: NA
size: NA
DNA: TGTGCCAGCAGCTTAGAAGTTGCAGGCCGATTCTCTGGAAACACCATATATTTT
CDR3: CASSLEVAGRFSGNTIYF

length: 15
V: TRBV6-5
J: TRBJ1-4
D: NA
size: NA
DNA: TGTGCCAGCAGCCACAGTTACCAGATGAATGAAAAACTGTTTTTT
CDR3: CASSHSYQMNEKLFF

length: 16
V: TRBV27
J: TRBJ1-2
D: NA
size: NA
DNA: TGTGCCAGCACCCCGTTCCTGCCTGCTACTATGGATGGCTACACCTTC
CDR3: CASTPFLPATMDGYTF

length: 13
V: TRBV21-1
J: TRBJ1-2
D: NA
size: NA
DNA: TGTGCCACCCGGGGGGGGAGTAACTATGGCTACACCTTC
CDR3: CATRGGSNYGYTF

length: 15
V: TRBV24-1
J: TRBJ2-1
D: TRBD2
size: once
DNA: TGTGCCACCAGTGATTTAAGGTCGGGGGGCAATGAGCAGTTCTTC
CDR3: CATSDLRSGGNEQFF